This T cell receptor (beta chain) originates from a study of early T cells in non-severe SARS-CoV-2 infection. The CDR3 consists of 15 residues. V was clipped by 11 bases and J by 2 bases, with 18 bases between them. From germline, CDR1 is SEHNR and CDR2 FQNEAQ (reference sequence). Findings and caveats of the study: Sequences matched to VDJdb favored anti-spike CD8 responses, while private and CD4 specificities were missed.

TCRdb reprocessed the 5' RACE reads via MiXCR and lists one record per CDR3 protein. The sample has 15,000 to 20,000 distinct CDR3 sequences, 5% seen once. By frequency in the sample, this clonotype is medium-sized. Its antigen is unidentified. The sequence was collected from an adult who was a healthcare worker with PCR-confirmed SARS-CoV-2 infection or an uninfected control (not recorded which). The chain joins TRBV7-9 to TRBJ2-2, with D perhaps TRBD1 (5 bases). Material: whole blood. The CDR3 bases are TGTGCCCTCAGCTTAGCTCAGGGCAACACCGGGGAGCTGTTTTTT. Protein product: CALSLAQGNTGELFF.